One sample yielded the 23 T cell receptor beta chains listed below, sequenced in a study of blood T cell repertoires in COVID-19 (dated by TCRdb to 2020 to 2022). Libraries were made using the immunoSEQ multiplex PCR assay. Entries here come from immuneACCESS through TCRdb and include only in-frame sequences with V and J called. Some clones fail to appear in such tables; in the studies checked, an unresolved V gene covers under half of the shortfall, and the cause of the remainder is unknown. For this sample there are 490,000 or so clones; about 85% appear just once. The top ten clones comprise just over 8% of the sample. Specimen: PBMCs or T cells enriched from blood (not recorded which). These receptors were collected from a woman aged 60-70 years who had recovered from COVID-19.

Regarding this clone: A read error may explain this, as a much larger clone is one base away. This sample includes further DNA sequences coding for the same CDR3. The chain carries TRBV5-4 and TRBJ2-2, with 15 bases aligning to TRBD2. Germline lookup yields CDR1 SGHNT and CDR2 YYREEE (reference sequence). The CDR3 spans 17 residues. The CDR3 DNA reads as TGTGCCAGCAGTTTGGGACTAGCGGGGGGGAACACCGGGGAGCTGTTTTTT. Translated, it gives CASSLGLAGGNTGELFF.

V and J are TRBV5-1 and TRBJ1-6; TRBD1 agrees at 7 bases. CDR3 length equals 15 residues. Germline CDR1 is SGHRS and CDR2 is YFSETQ. The V and J ends lost 4 bases and 6 bases, in that order; junction bases with no gene match: 7. CDR3 nucleotides: TGCGCCAGCAGCCCGGATGGACAGGTTAATTCACCCCTCCACTTT. Amino acid sequence: CASSPDGQVNSPLHF.

The CDR3 is CASSDSVTGGPTDTQYF. The CDR3 DNA follows: TGTGCCAGCAGTGACTCTGTGACAGGGGGCCCCACAGATACGCAGTATTTT. The genes are TRBV6-4 and TRBJ2-3, with TRBD1 identical over 10 bases. The V and J ends lost 0 bases and 2 bases, in that order; junction bases with no gene match: 5. Looked up from germline, CDR1 is MRHNA and CDR2 is SNTAGT. The CDR3 runs to 17 residues.

In its sample, this clone was seen a few times. This chain links TRBV11-3 with TRBJ1-3, with D unclear. From germline, CDR1 is SGHNT and CDR2 YENEEA. The CDR3 has 16 residues. V lost 1 base, J lost 0 bases, and 10 bases lay in between. CDR3 region: CASSLAPGNSGNTIYF. DNA for the CDR3: TGTGCCAGCAGCTTAGCACCGGGGAACTCTGGAAACACCATATATTTT.

The chain is built from TRBV18 and TRBJ2-2; maybe TRBD2 (5 bases). Germline CDR1 reads KGHSH; CDR2 reads LQKENI. V gave up 4 bases and J gave up 2 bases, with 11 bases separating them. The CDR3 has 15 residues. The CDR3 region has the DNA TGTGCCAGCTCACAACGGGAAGGAAACACCGGGGAGCTGTTTTTT. Translating gives CASSQREGNTGELFF.

This clone was recorded a few times. This chain connects TRBV5-4 to TRBJ2-7; D not certain. Germline loops: CDR1 SGHNT, CDR2 YYREEE (reference sequence). The V gene lost 4 bases and the J gene lost 5 bases, with 19 bases spanning the gap. This CDR3 region has 15 residues. For the CDR3, the DNA is TGTGCCAGCAGCCCACGTTTCTCGGGTTGGGACGAGCAGTACTTC. Protein: CASSPRFSGWDEQYF.

The chain links TRBV2 to TRBJ2-7; the match to TRBD2 covers 12 bases. Germline CDR1 SNHLY, CDR2 FYNNEI. V dropped 3 bases and J dropped 13; count of bases not matched to a gene: 7. This CDR3 region has 13 residues. The CDR3 is CASSDPQLAGGYF. In nucleotides, the CDR3 is TGTGCCAGCAGTGATCCCCAACTAGCGGGGGGATACTTC.

The rearrangement links TRBV5-1 to TRBJ2-1, with unresolved D. The germline V gene encodes CDR1 SGHRS and CDR2 YFSETQ. This CDR3 region has 15 residues. V gave up 4 bases and J gave up 6 bases, with 17 bases separating them. The CDR3 spells CASSPDTSLRNEQFF. The CDR3 nucleotides are TGCGCCAGCAGCCCTGACACGTCGCTACGCAATGAGCAGTTCTTC. The full variable domain, its missing parts supplied by reference TRBV5-1 and TRBJ2-1, is KAGVTQTPRYLIKTRGQQVTLSCSPISGHRSVSWYQQTPGQGLQFLFEYFSETQRNKGNFPGRFSGRQFSNSRSEMNVSTLELGDSALYLCASSPDTSLRNEQFFGPGTRLTVL.

This clone came up once. V gene TRBV3-1 (or the pseudogene TRBV3-2) combines with J gene TRBJ2-1; D is undetermined. The CDR3 has 19 residues. Germline-derived CDR1 and CDR2 are LGHDT and YNNKEL (reference sequence). The ends were cut back, 1 base at V and 6 bases at J, with 25 bases in the middle. This CDR3 reads CASSQVFPPAARNRNEQFF. The DNA of the CDR3 is TGTGCCAGCAGCCAAGTCTTCCCACCGGCGGCCCGAAACCGCAATGAGCAGTTCTTC.

The genes are TRBV12-2 and TRBJ1-3; the tabulated D call, TRBD1, remains unverified against the DNA. TRBV12-2 is classified as a pseudogene. The CDR3 is 15 residues long. As DNA, the CDR3 is TGTGCAAGTCGTAGACAGTTGGACTCTGGAAACACCATATATTTT. This codes for CASRRQLDSGNTIYF.

The CDR3 sequence: CAITRTGGEAEAFF. DNA of the CDR3: TGTGCCATCACAAGGACAGGGGGCGAAGCTGAAGCTTTCTTT. The gene calls are TRBV10-3 and TRBJ1-1; 11 nucleotides match TRBD1. Germline CDR1 ENHRY, CDR2 SYGVKD. V lost 7 bases, J lost 6 bases, and 7 bases stayed unmatched. This CDR3 contains 14 residues.

This chain connects TRBV6-5 to TRBJ1-1; 9 bases line up with TRBD1. J lost 8 bases, V lost 0 bases, and 4 bases had no gene match. CDR1 and CDR2 (germline): MNHEY, SVGAGI. This CDR3 comprises 14 residues. The CDR3 here is CASSYSRGQGEAFF. CDR3 DNA sequence: TGTGCCAGCAGTTACTCGAGAGGACAGGGGGAAGCTTTCTTT.

This chain links TRBV18 with TRBJ1-6, with 7 bases lining up with TRBD1. V lost 3 bases to trimming and J lost 11 bases; unmatched junction nucleotides: 13. There are 16 residues in the CDR3. CDR1 and CDR2 from the germline V gene are KGHSH and LQKENI. The CDR3 sequence is CASSPFDRAVGTPLHF. CDR3 in DNA: TGTGCCAGCTCACCGTTTGACAGGGCCGTTGGGACACCCCTCCACTTT.

In DNA, the CDR3 is TGTGCCAGCACCCCAAAGGGACAGGCTGGCTACACCTTC. Its translation: CASTPKGQAGYTF. This chain connects TRBV6-5 to TRBJ1-2, with 8 bases identical to TRBD1. Germline trimming cut 7 bases from V and 7 bases from J; bases unmatched to any gene: 8. This CDR3 is 13 amino acids long. Germline V gene data show CDR1 as MNHEY and CDR2 as SVGAGI.

The CDR3 loop is CATSTGQINEKLFF. As DNA, the CDR3 is TGTGCCACCTCCACGGGACAGATTAATGAAAAACTGTTTTTT. This sequence joins TRBV24-1 and TRBJ1-4; 7 bases map to TRBD1. The CDR3 has 14 residues. V dropped 9 bases and J dropped 4; count of bases not matched to a gene: 7. Germline CDR1 is KGHDR and CDR2 is SFDVKD.

CDR3 DNA sequence: TGCGCCAGCGGAAAAGACAGGGAGGCTTTCTTT. It specifies CASGKDREAFF. The V call is TRBV5-1, the J call TRBJ1-1, with 7 nucleotides matching TRBD1. Germline trimming cut 7 bases from V and 11 bases from J; bases unmatched to any gene: 8. The CDR3 has 11 amino acids. CDR1 is SGHRS and CDR2 is YFSETQ in the germline V gene. Filled out from reference TRBV5-1 and TRBJ1-1, the complete variable domain reads KAGVTQTPRYLIKTRGQQVTLSCSPISGHRSVSWYQQTPGQGLQFLFEYFSETQRNKGNFPGRFSGRQFSNSRSEMNVSTLELGDSALYLCASGKDREAFFGQGTRLTVV.

The V call is TRBV20-1, the J call TRBJ2-7; TRBD1 matches 11 bases. Germline CDR1 reads DFQATT; CDR2 reads SNEGSKA (reference sequence). This CDR3 is 11 amino acids long. The CDR3 DNA follows: TGCAGTGCTGGACAGGGGGCGCGCTTACTGGTC. Translating it yields CSAGQGARLLV.

This chain links TRBV19 with TRBJ2-6; no clear D. Trimming left V 3 bases short and J 1 base short, with 7 bases between. CDR1 and CDR2 (germline): LNHDA, SQIVND (reference sequence). The CDR3 contains 15 residues. The CDR3 coding sequence is TGTGCCAGTAGTATCCCCCTTTCTGGGGCCAACGTCCTGACTTTC. Protein: CASSIPLSGANVLTF.

The chain carries TRBV6-6 and TRBJ2-2; no reliable D call. The germline V gene encodes CDR1 MNHNY and CDR2 SVGAGI (reference sequence). Trimming took off 4 bases at V and 4 bases at J, with 7 bases between the two ends. The CDR3 spans 13 residues. The CDR3 nucleotides read TGTGCCAGCAGTTCGGTTGGCACCGGGGAGCTGTTTTTT. Its protein is CASSSVGTGELFF.

This sequence joins TRBV21-1 and TRBJ1-6; the table's D call, TRBD1, has no DNA check behind it. TRBV21-1 is reported as a pseudogene. The CDR3 has 16 amino acids. The CDR3 coding sequence is TGTGCCAGCAGCCATGCCCCCTTGGCCTTTTTATCACCCCTCCACTTT. Encoded protein: CASSHAPLAFLSPLHF.

The genes are TRBV6-1 and TRBJ2-3; 7 nucleotides agree with TRBD1. Germline CDR1 is MNHNS and CDR2 is SASEGT. J lost 8 bases, V lost 0 bases, and 2 bases had no gene match. The CDR3 spans 13 residues. CDR3 coding DNA: TGTGCCAGCAGTGAAGCAGGGGGCCGTACGCAGTATTTT. Protein product: CASSEAGGRTQYF.

This sequence joins TRBV3-1 (or the pseudogene TRBV3-2) and TRBJ2-7; 7 positions match TRBD2. Germline V gene sequence: CDR1 LGHDT, CDR2 YNNKEL (reference sequence). V was clipped by 4 bases and J by 3 bases; unmatched bases: 3. CDR3 length equals 13 residues. This chain's CDR3 is CASSRTGGYEQYV. Written as DNA, the CDR3 is TGTGCCAGCAGCCGGACGGGGGGCTACGAGCAGTACGTC.

The genes are TRBV5-1 and TRBJ2-2, with 10 bases that match TRBD1. After removal of 3 bases from V and 4 bases from J, the junction contained 6 bases not matched to a gene. The CDR3 covers 16 residues. Germline-derived CDR1 and CDR2 are SGHRS and YFSETQ. Written as DNA, the CDR3 is TGCGCCAGCAGCTCGAGGACAGGGGGTCTCACCGGGGAGCTGTTTTTT. Protein: CASSSRTGGLTGELFF.